This TCR beta chain was identified during a study of vaccination and CD4 T cells after COVID-19. Cultured CD4+ T-cell DNA underwent Oncomine TCR Beta short-read sequencing. TCRdb processed the PCR reads anew with MiXCR; each CDR3 protein has one entry. The sample yields over 14,000 distinct CDR3 sequences, less than 55% seen once. Notes on this clonotype: Its specificity is not known.

Indicated treatment: roughly 11-day PBMC culture with coronavirus spike peptide pools or control peptides (ViraFEST assay). The receptor was derived from a human donor who had recovered from COVID-19. The sample was CD4+ T cells from blood, cultured in vitro.

The CDR3 protein is CSARQRGGEQYF. In DNA, the CDR3 is TGCAGCGCAAGACAGAGGGGCGGCGAGCAGTACTTC. This sequence joins TRBV29-1 and TRBJ2-7; either TRBD1 or TRBD2 may supply D (5 bases each). V lost 7 bases and J 6 bases, leaving 16 bases between the germline ends. The germline gives CDR1 SQVTM, CDR2 ANQGSEA. The CDR3 length is 12 residues.